Following are 12 T cell receptor beta chains from one sample sequenced in a study of cytomegalovirus exposure and HLA in healthy donors. Amplification used 60 Vbeta primers and 13 Jbeta primers. Sequenced by immunoSEQ multiplex PCR; TCRdb stores in-frame clones only, minus some. Counted here are roughly 120,000 clones, 60% to 70% occurring once; the ten biggest clones make up roughly 10%. Sequencing was done on a sample of PBMCs. These receptor sequences come from a woman aged 40 to 50 in good health and CMV-seropositive.

The chain joins TRBV5-1 to TRBJ2-3; perhaps TRBD2 as D (6 bases). The length of the CDR3 is 15 residues. Germline V gene lookup returns CDR1 SGHRS and CDR2 YFSETQ. Trimming removed 4 bases from V and 0 bases from J, with 12 bases in between. The CDR3 region is CASSVDGTSTDTQYF. CDR3 nucleotides: TGCGCCAGCAGCGTGGACGGGACTAGCACAGATACGCAGTATTTT. The full variable domain, with the rest looked up from reference TRBV5-1 and TRBJ2-3, is KAGVTQTPRYLIKTRGQQVTLSCSPISGHRSVSWYQQTPGQGLQFLFEYFSETQRNKGNFPGRFSGRQFSNSRSEMNVSTLELGDSALYLCASSVDGTSTDTQYFGPGTRLTVL.

The chain uses TRBV7-2 and TRBJ2-5, with 7 bases matching TRBD2. The germline V gene has CDR1 SGHTA and CDR2 FQGNSA. This CDR3 is 13 amino acids long. V lost 8 bases and J lost 6; bases outside the gene matches: 9. CDR3 coding DNA: TGTGCCAGCGGGAGGGAGATGTATCAGACCCAGTACTTC. Its translation: CASGREMYQTQYF.

In its sample, this clone was seen a few times. The chain has TRBV5-1 and TRBJ2-7, with TRBD1 identical over 12 bases. CDR3 length: 16 amino acids. Trimming took 3 bases from V and 5 from J; bases not matched to a gene: 9. Germline loops: CDR1 SGHRS, CDR2 YFSETQ. The chain's CDR3 is CASSSGTGGAYHEQYF. CDR3 nucleotides: TGCGCCAGCAGCTCCGGGACAGGGGGCGCTTACCACGAGCAGTACTTC.

This clone was observed a few times. J is TRBJ2-2 and V is TRBV27, with 10 positions matching TRBD2. Germline values: CDR1 MNHEY, CDR2 SMNVEV (reference sequence). The CDR3 has 14 residues. Unmatched junction bases numbered 8, after V lost 8 bases and J lost 8 bases. CDR3 nucleotides: TGTGCCAGCCGCCAAGGGACTAGCGCTGGGGAGCTGTTTTTT. As protein: CASRQGTSAGELFF.

V and J are TRBV6-5 and TRBJ2-7, with a weak D call TRBD1 (6 bases). Trimming took 6 bases from V and 3 from J, leaving 12 bases between them. Germline V gives CDR1 MNHEY, CDR2 SVGAGI. The CDR3 consists of 13 residues. CDR3 sequence: CASSRGQYYEQYF. The DNA for the CDR3 is TGTGCCAGCAGCCGCGGACAGTACTACGAGCAGTACTTC.

This clone occurred a few times. The chain has TRBV6-6 and TRBJ1-1, with D possibly TRBD1 on 6 matching bases. CDR1 MNHNY and CDR2 SVGAGI come from the germline V gene (reference sequence). V gave up 2 bases and J gave up 6 bases, with 19 bases separating them. The CDR3 spans 16 residues. Written as DNA, the CDR3 is TGTGCCAGCAGTTACACAGCTACAGGGCGGATATCTGAAGCTTTCTTT. Its protein product is CASSYTATGRISEAFF.

This chain uses TRBV4-3 with TRBJ2-1, with 7 bases fitting TRBD1. Trimming took 0 bases from V and 6 from J; bases not matched to a gene: 17. This CDR3 contains 19 residues. Germline CDR1 reads LGHNA; CDR2 reads YSLEER. The CDR3 DNA reads TGCGCCAGCAGCCAAGAATGGGGGCGACAGGGAAAGAGGGTCAATGAGCAGTTCTTC. Its protein product is CASSQEWGRQGKRVNEQFF.

In this sample, this clone turned up a few times. The chain is built from TRBV6-1 and TRBJ1-1; 7 bases are a match to TRBD1. This CDR3 is built from 13 residues. With V trimmed by 8 bases and J by 6 bases, 9 bases remained unmatched. The germline V gene has CDR1 MNHNS and CDR2 SASEGT. This chain's CDR3 is CASDTGESSEAFF. In DNA, the CDR3 is TGTGCCAGCGATACAGGGGAATCGTCTGAAGCTTTCTTT.

The gene calls are TRBV7-2 and TRBJ2-7; D unclear. Per germline, CDR1 SGHTA and CDR2 FQGNSA. Trimming shortened V by 5 bases and J by 0 bases, and 11 bases separated the two germline ends. The CDR3 length is 14 residues. CDR3 DNA sequence: TGTGCCAGCAGCCTCACCCGTAGCTCCTACGAGCAGTACTTC. It specifies CASSLTRSSYEQYF.

In this sample, this clone turned up once. CDR3 sequence: CAISRVGMNTEAFF. DNA for the CDR3: TGTGCCATCAGCAGGGTGGGGATGAACACTGAAGCTTTCTTT. This sequence joins TRBV10-3 and TRBJ1-1; tentative D call: TRBD1 (5 bases). This CDR3 contains 14 residues. V was clipped by 6 bases and J by 0 bases, with 11 bases between them. Germline assignment: CDR1 ENHRY and CDR2 SYGVKD.

The gene calls are TRBV6-5 and TRBJ1-2, with 7 bases identical to TRBD1. Trimming at V came to 0 bases and at J to 4 bases, leaving 5 bases not matched to a gene. CDR1 MNHEY and CDR2 SVGAGI come from the germline V gene. The CDR3 is 15 residues long. The CDR3 here is CASSYSSNRGYGYTF. DNA for the CDR3: TGTGCCAGCAGTTACTCGAGTAACAGGGGCTATGGCTACACCTTC.

The chain links TRBV30 to TRBJ1-2, with no clear D. Germline assignment: CDR1 GTSNPN and CDR2 SVGIG (reference sequence). This CDR3 comprises 12 residues. The V end lost 4 bases, the J end lost 2 bases, and 8 bases lay between the germline ends. The CDR3 bases are TGTGCCTGGACAGGCACAAACTATGGCTACACCTTC. It is translated as CAWTGTNYGYTF.